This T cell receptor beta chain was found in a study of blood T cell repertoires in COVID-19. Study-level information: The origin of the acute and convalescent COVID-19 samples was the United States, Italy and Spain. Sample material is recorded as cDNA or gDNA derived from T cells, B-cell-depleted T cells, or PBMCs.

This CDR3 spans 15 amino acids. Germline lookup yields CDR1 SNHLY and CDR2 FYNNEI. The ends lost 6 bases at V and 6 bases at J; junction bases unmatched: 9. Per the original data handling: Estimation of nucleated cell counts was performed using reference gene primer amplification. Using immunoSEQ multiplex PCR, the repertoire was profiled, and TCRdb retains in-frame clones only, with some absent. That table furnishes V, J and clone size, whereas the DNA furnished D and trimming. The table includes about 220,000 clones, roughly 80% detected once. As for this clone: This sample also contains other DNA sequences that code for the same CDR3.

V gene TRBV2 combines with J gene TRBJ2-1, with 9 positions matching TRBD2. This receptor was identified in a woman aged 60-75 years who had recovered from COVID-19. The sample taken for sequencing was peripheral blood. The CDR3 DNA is TGTGCCAGCAGAGGCGGGGGGGCCGGTTTCAATGAGCAGTTCTTC. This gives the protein CASRGGGAGFNEQFF. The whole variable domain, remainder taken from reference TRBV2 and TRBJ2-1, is EPEVTQTPSHQVTQMGQEVILRCVPISNHLYFYWYRQILGQKVEFLVSFYNNEISEKSEIFDDQFSVERPDGSNFTLKIRSTKLEDSAMYFCASRGGGAGFNEQFFGPGTRLTVL.